What follows are 26 T cell receptor beta chains derived from one specimen sequenced in a study of blood T cell repertoires in COVID-19. Clones were sequenced by immunoSEQ multiplex PCR, and TCRdb holds only the in-frame ones, with some missing. This sample has 62,000 or so clones, with 78% found just once. The sample consisted of peripheral blood. These receptors came from a man in his sixties with COVID-19, enrolled during active disease.

This chain connects TRBV19 to TRBJ1-4; TRBD1 is a possible D gene (5 bases). The V and J ends lost 6 bases and 1 base respectively, with 12 bases between them. CDR3 length equals 15 residues. Germline V gene lookup returns CDR1 LNHDA and CDR2 SQIVND (reference sequence). CDR3 sequence: CASRSLGRTNEKLFF. CDR3 in DNA: TGTGCCAGTAGGTCCTTGGGGCGAACTAATGAAAAACTGTTTTTT.

The gene calls are TRBV3-1 (or the pseudogene TRBV3-2) and TRBJ1-3; possible D gene TRBD1, 5 bases. The CDR3 covers 18 residues. The V and J ends lost 0 bases and 4 bases respectively, with 19 bases between them. The germline V gene has CDR1 LGHDT and CDR2 YNNKEL (reference sequence). CDR3 residues: CASSQDTRPGGYGNTIYF. The CDR3 DNA reads as TGTGCCAGCAGCCAAGATACCCGCCCCGGGGGTTACGGAAACACCATATATTTT.

This chain uses TRBV6-5 with TRBJ2-1; the match to TRBD2 covers 7 bases. The V gene end was trimmed by 6 bases and the J gene end by 6 bases; junction bases not matched to a gene: 8. Germline CDR1 reads MNHEY; CDR2 reads SVGAGI. CDR3 size: 14 residues. The CDR3 nucleotides read TGTGCCAGCAGGTGGAGCGGGGACTCCAATGAGCAGTTCTTC. Residues: CASRWSGDSNEQFF.

This chain connects TRBV5-1 to TRBJ1-1, with 7 bases matching TRBD1. CDR1 and CDR2 (germline): SGHRS, YFSETQ. CDR3 size: 15 residues. The ends lost 0 bases at V and 4 bases at J; junction bases unmatched: 6. The CDR3, as DNA: TGCGCCAGCAGCTTGGAACAGGGGTTTGGCACTGAAGCTTTCTTT. This sequence encodes CASSLEQGFGTEAFF.

This chain links TRBV27 with TRBJ2-7, with 7 bases fitting TRBD1. The CDR3 is 14 residues long. From germline, CDR1 is MNHEY and CDR2 SMNVEV (reference sequence). The V and J ends lost 5 bases and 6 bases, in that order; junction bases with no gene match: 10. The CDR3 DNA reads TGTGCCAGCAGTAGACAGGGAATCCTTCGCGAGCAGTACTTC. Translated, it gives CASSRQGILREQYF.

The chain combines TRBV10-2 with TRBJ1-2; D perhaps matches TRBD1 (5 bases). This CDR3 has 16 amino acids. V lost 0 bases and J lost 2, with 13 bases in between. Germline assignment: CDR1 WSHSY and CDR2 SAAADI. This CDR3 is CASSESIPGGNYGYTF. CDR3 in DNA: TGCGCCAGCAGTGAGTCGATCCCGGGGGGGAACTATGGCTACACCTTC.

This clone was found a few times. V and J are TRBV20-1 and TRBJ2-1; 8 nucleotides agree with TRBD1. Unmatched junction bases numbered 2, after V lost 6 bases and J lost 7 bases. The CDR3 is 11 amino acids. Germline assignment: CDR1 DFQATT and CDR2 SNEGSKA (reference sequence). The CDR3 DNA is TGCAGTGCGTACAGGGGGAATGAGCAGTTCTTC. It encodes CSAYRGNEQFF.

The chain combines TRBV30 with TRBJ1-2; unclear D gene. The V and J ends lost 0 bases and 8 bases respectively, with 13 bases between them. The germline V gene has CDR1 GTSNPN and CDR2 SVGIG (reference sequence). CDR3 length: 13 amino acids. The CDR3 sequence: CAWSVSGRRGYTF. For the CDR3, the DNA is TGTGCCTGGAGTGTATCCGGACGGAGGGGCTACACCTTC.

CDR3: CASSDAGTGSRELFF. CDR3 DNA: TGTGCCAGCAGTGATGCGGGGACTGGATCAAGGGAGCTGTTTTTT. V and J are TRBV5-4 and TRBJ2-2, with D possibly TRBD2 on 6 matching bases. Germline loops: CDR1 SGHNT, CDR2 YYREEE (reference sequence). CDR3 size: 15 residues. V was clipped by 5 bases and J by 9 bases, with 20 bases between them.

This chain connects TRBV7-2 to TRBJ2-7, with D perhaps matching TRBD2 (7 bases). The CDR3 contains 14 residues. The germline CDR1 and CDR2 sequences are SGHTA and FQGNSA. V was pared by 4 bases and J by 2 bases, with 12 bases between. DNA for the CDR3: TGTGCCAGCAGCTCAAGAGGGGGGGCCTACGAGCAGTACTTC. Translating it yields CASSSRGGAYEQYF.

The gene calls are TRBV18 and TRBJ1-4; TRBD1 might be the D (6 bases). V was clipped by 6 bases and J by 7 bases, with 12 bases between them. The CDR3 is made up of 13 amino acids. Germline CDR1 KGHSH, CDR2 LQKENI. The CDR3 loop is CASSQGSGEKLFF. CDR3 bases: TGTGCCAGCTCCCAGGGGTCGGGTGAAAAACTGTTTTTT.

CDR3 sequence (DNA): TGTGCCAGCAGTGAAGGGTGGGGGGGTTCACCCCTCCACTTT. It encodes CASSEGWGGSPLHF. V is TRBV6-1 and J is TRBJ1-6; D perhaps matches TRBD1 (5 bases). V lost 1 base and J lost 9, with 10 bases in between. Germline-derived CDR1 and CDR2 are MNHNS and SASEGT. The CDR3 runs 14 residues.

This chain connects TRBV6-2 or TRBV6-3 to TRBJ2-2; tentative D call: TRBD2 (5 bases). Trimming cost V 0 bases and J 5 bases, with 10 bases left between them. Germline loops: CDR1 MNHEY, CDR2 SVGEGT. The CDR3 is made up of 15 amino acids. The CDR3 reads CASSYSRGRTGELFF. Here the CDR3 DNA reads TGTGCCAGCAGTTACTCGAGAGGGCGAACCGGGGAGCTGTTTTTT.

The chain employs TRBV5-1 and TRBJ2-5; 10 nucleotides align to TRBD2. The CDR3 has 13 amino acids. CDR1 is SGHRS, CDR2 YFSETQ, per germline. The junction had 0 bases not matched to a gene; V was cut back by 3 bases and J by 4 bases. The CDR3, as DNA: TGCGCCAGCAGCTCTAGCGGGGGAGAGACCCAGTACTTC. Protein: CASSSSGGETQYF.

The CDR3 coding sequence is TGTGCCTGGAGGGATACACAGGGCGGCCATGGCTACACCTTC. Encoded protein: CAWRDTQGGHGYTF. The chain carries TRBV30 and TRBJ1-2; perhaps TRBD1 as D (6 bases). Germline CDR1 is GTSNPN and CDR2 is SVGIG (reference sequence). The length of the CDR3 is 14 residues. V was trimmed by 3 bases and J by 6 bases, leaving 17 bases between them. Variable domain in full (rest from reference TRBV30 and TRBJ1-2): SQTIHQWPATLVQPVGSPLSLECTVEGTSNPNLYWYRQAAGRGLQLLFYSVGIGQISSEVPQNLSASRPQDRQFILSSKKLLLSDSGFYLCAWRDTQGGHGYTFGSGTRLTVV.

The chain is built from TRBV6-5 and TRBJ1-5; D ambiguous. Per germline, CDR1 MNHEY and CDR2 SVGAGI. The CDR3 totals 16 residues. V gave up 2 bases and J gave up 1 base, with 12 bases separating them. Here the CDR3 reads CASSYHHSRSNQPQHF. DNA of the CDR3: TGTGCCAGCAGTTACCATCATTCACGGAGCAATCAGCCCCAGCATTTT.

The chain employs TRBV11-3 and TRBJ2-5, with TRBD2 matching 9 bases. Germline V gene sequence: CDR1 SGHNT, CDR2 YENEEA. Losses at the gene ends were 5 bases for V and 3 bases for J; bases not matched to a gene: 7. The CDR3 is 15 amino acids. Written as DNA, the CDR3 is TGTGCCAGCAGCCCCTACCTAGCGGGGAAAGAGACCCAGTACTTC. This gives the protein CASSPYLAGKETQYF. Filled out from reference TRBV11-3 and TRBJ2-5, the complete variable domain reads EAGVVQSPRYKIIEKKQPVAFWCNPISGHNTLYWYLQNLGQGPELLIRYENEEAVDDSQLPKDRFSAERLKGVDSTLKIQPAELGDSAVYLCASSPYLAGKETQYFGPGTRLLVL.

The J gene is TRBJ2-3, the V gene TRBV5-1, with a tentative D call TRBD1 (5 bases). The CDR3 totals 15 residues. Germline-derived CDR1 and CDR2 are SGHRS and YFSETQ. V lost 1 base and J 6 bases, leaving 15 bases between the germline ends. The CDR3 nucleotides are TGCGCCAGCAGCTTGAGGCAGGGCTCCGGGGATACGCAGTATTTT. Residues: CASSLRQGSGDTQYF.

The count of this clone is one. The chain joins TRBV11-3 to TRBJ2-6; D is ambiguous. The V gene's germline CDR1 is SGHNT and CDR2 YENEEA. There are 15 residues in the CDR3. V lost 5 bases, J lost 1 base, and 9 bases lay in between. The CDR3 sequence is CASSPHRSGANVLTF. In DNA, the CDR3 is TGTGCCAGCAGCCCCCACAGATCTGGGGCCAACGTCCTGACTTTC.

The V gene is TRBV16, the J gene TRBJ2-7; 7 bases match TRBD2. Germline V lookup: CDR1 KGHSY, CDR2 FQNENV. Trimming at V came to 2 bases and at J to 3 bases, leaving 4 bases not matched to a gene. This CDR3 comprises 14 residues. The CDR3 bases are TGTGCCAGCAGCCAAGCCAGCGGGGACTACGAGCAGTACTTC. Amino acid sequence: CASSQASGDYEQYF.

The J gene is TRBJ2-2, the V gene TRBV19; D gene ambiguous. Germline V gene sequence: CDR1 LNHDA, CDR2 SQIVND (reference sequence). Trimming removed 3 bases at V and 7 bases at J, with 3 bases between. The CDR3 consists of 11 residues. Here the CDR3 DNA reads TGTGCCAGTAGTATCGGCGGGGAGCTGTTTTTT. Translation gives CASSIGGELFF.

The V call is TRBV11-3, the J call TRBJ2-1; the D is unclear. The V end lost 8 bases, the J end lost 4 bases, and 9 bases lay between the germline ends. This CDR3 is 12 amino acids long. The germline gives CDR1 SGHNT, CDR2 YENEEA. The CDR3 DNA sequence: TGTGCCAGCTCCGGCGGATACAATGAGCAGTTCTTC. Translating it yields CASSGGYNEQFF.

This chain connects TRBV5-1 to TRBJ1-4, with D possibly TRBD1 on 6 matching bases. Germline-derived CDR1 and CDR2 are SGHRS and YFSETQ. This CDR3 has 14 amino acids. V dropped 3 bases and J dropped 6 bases, with 12 bases sitting between them. CDR3: CASSSTGRDEKLFF. The CDR3 DNA is TGCGCCAGCAGCTCAACAGGGCGGGATGAAAAACTGTTTTTT.

This clone has only one observation. V and J are TRBV5-1 and TRBJ2-3; TRBD1 agrees at 8 bases. The V gene end was trimmed by 0 bases and the J gene end by 5 bases; junction bases not matched to a gene: 5. Germline CDR1 reads SGHRS; CDR2 reads YFSETQ. The CDR3 covers 15 residues. The chain's CDR3 is CASSLEGQGEDTQYF. CDR3 bases: TGCGCCAGCAGCTTGGAAGGACAGGGTGAAGATACGCAGTATTTT.

The rearrangement uses TRBV12-3 or TRBV12-4 and TRBJ2-2, with 9 bases that match TRBD2. The CDR3 is made up of 13 amino acids. Unmatched junction bases numbered 2, after V lost 6 bases and J lost 6 bases. CDR3 bases: TGTGCCAGCAGACTAGCGGGTTCCGGGGAGCTGTTTTTT. Translation: CASRLAGSGELFF.

This sequence joins TRBV11-2 and TRBJ1-1; D remains unclear. The CDR3 length is 12 residues. V shed 5 bases and J shed 11 bases, with 15 bases lying between them. Germline assignment: CDR1 SGHAT and CDR2 FQNNGV. The CDR3 is CASSPLAGAAFF. Here the CDR3 DNA reads TGTGCCAGCAGCCCCCTAGCGGGTGCGGCTTTCTTT.